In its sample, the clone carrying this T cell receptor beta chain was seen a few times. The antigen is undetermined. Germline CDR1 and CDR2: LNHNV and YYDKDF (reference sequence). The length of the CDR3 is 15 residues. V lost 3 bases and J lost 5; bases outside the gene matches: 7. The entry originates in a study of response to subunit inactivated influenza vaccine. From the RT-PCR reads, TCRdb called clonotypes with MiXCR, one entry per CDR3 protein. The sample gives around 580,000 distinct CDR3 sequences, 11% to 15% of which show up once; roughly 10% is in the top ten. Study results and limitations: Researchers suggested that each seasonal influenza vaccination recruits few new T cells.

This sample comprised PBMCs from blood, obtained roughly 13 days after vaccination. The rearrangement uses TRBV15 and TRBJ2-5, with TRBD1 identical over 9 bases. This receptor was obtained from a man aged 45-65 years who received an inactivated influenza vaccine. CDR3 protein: CATSRHRGREETQYF. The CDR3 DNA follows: TGTGCCACCAGCAGGCACAGGGGGCGGGAGGAGACCCAGTACTTC.